One sample yielded the 30 T cell receptor beta chains listed below, sequenced in a study of blood T cells in healthy people across ages. A second PCR, run for roughly 7 to 12 cycles, used a sample-barcoded 5' primer plus a J-beta primer mix. Each CDR3 protein is one row after TCRdb ran MiXCR on the 5' RACE reads. This table has 700,000 or so distinct CDR3 sequences, 20% to 25% appearing once. What was sequenced was blood. The receptors here all came from a man aged 65 to 79 in good health.

This chain uses TRBV20-1 with TRBJ2-3, with TRBD2 matching 15 bases. Losses at the gene ends were 0 bases for V and 6 bases for J; bases not matched to a gene: 4. The CDR3 totals 16 residues. Germline CDR1 DFQATT, CDR2 SNEGSKA (reference sequence). CDR3: CSARDGLAGGPDTQYF. CDR3 nucleotide sequence: TGCAGTGCTAGAGATGGACTAGCGGGAGGGCCGGATACGCAGTATTTT.

The V and J genes are TRBV6-2 or TRBV6-3 and TRBJ1-1; D gene unclear. This CDR3 contains 15 residues. From germline, CDR1 is MNHEY and CDR2 SVGEGT. V was pared by 0 bases and J by 1 base, with 9 bases between. CDR3 residues: CASSYSWPPNTEAFF. The DNA of the CDR3 is TGTGCCAGCAGTTACTCTTGGCCGCCGAACACTGAAGCTTTCTTT.

This clonotype has at least ten counts. The V and J genes are TRBV5-1 and TRBJ1-1; D remains ambiguous. Germline loops: CDR1 SGHRS, CDR2 YFSETQ. This CDR3 is built from 13 residues. Trimming removed 8 bases at V and 5 bases at J, with 16 bases between. CDR3 DNA: TGCGCCAGTGGCTCAGAGGTGTGGACTGAAGCTTTCTTT. This sequence encodes CASGSEVWTEAFF.

In its sample, this clonotype was seen a few times. The chain combines TRBV5-1 with TRBJ1-5; 7 nucleotides match TRBD1. CDR1 SGHRS and CDR2 YFSETQ come from the germline V gene. There are 14 residues in the CDR3. V shed 4 bases and J 4 bases; nucleotides not matched to a gene: 5. The CDR3: CASSEGTANQPQHF. Written as DNA, the CDR3 is TGCGCCAGCAGCGAAGGGACAGCGAATCAGCCCCAGCATTTT.

The chain has TRBV4-1 and TRBJ2-3, with 11 nucleotides matching TRBD2. CDR3 size: 18 residues. J gave up 6 bases and V 1 base, and 12 bases lay outside the gene matches. Germline V gives CDR1 MGHRA, CDR2 YSYEKL. This CDR3 is CASSQGQGLAVSLDTQYF. Here the CDR3 DNA reads TGCGCCAGCAGCCAAGGCCAGGGACTAGCGGTCTCATTGGATACGCAGTATTTT.

The table lists this clonotype with a few counts. The chain carries TRBV30 and TRBJ2-6; D not certain. Trimming took 3 bases from V and 0 from J, leaving 9 bases between them. The CDR3 totals 15 residues. The germline V gene has CDR1 GTSNPN and CDR2 SVGIG (reference sequence). The CDR3 bases are TGTGCCTGGAGGGAAGCTGTCTCTGGGGCCAACGTCCTGACTTTC. Translation: CAWREAVSGANVLTF.

V usage is TRBV28 and J usage is TRBJ2-7, with a tentative D call TRBD2 (6 bases). The CDR3 has 15 amino acids. Germline loops: CDR1 MDHEN, CDR2 SYDVKM. V lost 7 bases and J 1 base, leaving 17 bases between the germline ends. The CDR3 here is CASNSGRWSSYEQYF. The DNA for the CDR3 is TGTGCCAGCAATTCGGGGAGGTGGTCATCCTACGAGCAGTACTTC.

This clonotype was recorded a few times. An end of the junction does not agree with germline; a read error may underlie this. V usage is TRBV3-1 and J usage is TRBJ1-1; D gene unclear. The germline V gene has CDR1 LGHDT and CDR2 YNNKEL (reference sequence). This CDR3 is 14 amino acids long. CDR3: CANSQEAENTEAFF. CDR3 nucleotide sequence: TGTGCCAACAGCCAAGAGGCGGAGAACACTGAAGCTTTCTTT.

Note on this clonotype: A read error is likely, as this CDR3 ends without the conserved phenylalanine or tryptophan. The V gene is TRBV29-1, the J gene TRBJ2-5; maybe TRBD1 (6 bases). Germline loops: CDR1 SQVTM, CDR2 ANQGSEA. The CDR3 sequence is 11 residues long. V lost 5 bases and J lost 11, with 15 bases in between. The CDR3 loop is CSVKGGWEQYV. CDR3 DNA: TGCAGCGTTAAAGGGGGTTGGGAGCAGTACGTC.

The chain is built from TRBV18 and TRBJ2-5; no firm D call. TRBJ2-7 matches the DNA end more closely, so the J call is doubtful. The CDR3 runs to 14 residues. The V gene's germline CDR1 is KGHSH and CDR2 LQKENI. The CDR3 DNA reads as TGTGCCAGCTCACCGACGACGGCTTCCTACGAGCAGTACGTC. Translating it yields CASSPTTASYEQYV.

The sample holds a few counts of this clonotype. V and J are TRBV19 and TRBJ1-1, with D hard to call. The V end lost 5 bases, the J end lost 12 bases, and 19 bases lay between the germline ends. Germline V gene data show CDR1 as LNHDA and CDR2 as SQIVND (reference sequence). The CDR3 is 13 residues long. The CDR3 here is CASSPKGRVFTFF. CDR3 sequence (DNA): TGTGCCAGTAGTCCGAAAGGAAGGGTATTTACTTTCTTT.

About this clonotype: One junction end disagrees with the germline gene, perhaps due to a read error. This rearrangement joins TRBV7-9 to TRBJ2-7; D is uncertain. The end of the DNA aligns better with TRBJ2-5, so the J call may be wrong. This CDR3 comprises 14 residues. The germline V gene has CDR1 SEHNR and CDR2 FQNEAQ (reference sequence). CDR3 in DNA: TGTGCCAGCGGCTTCAGTCGGAGTCAAGAGACCCAGTACTTC. This encodes CASGFSRSQETQYF.

Details on this clonotype: Its ends do not fully match the called genes, so a read error is possible. J is TRBJ2-1 and V is TRBV6-1, with 10 bases identical to TRBD2. This CDR3 is 18 amino acids long. Germline CDR1 reads MNHNS; CDR2 reads SASEGT. CDR3 amino acids: CASSEAPASGSTYNEQFF. The CDR3 DNA follows: TGTGCCAGCAGTGAAGCCCCCGCTAGCGGGAGCACATACAACGAGCAGTTCTTC.

This clonotype was counted a single time. The CDR3: CATSDGATDTQYF. The CDR3 DNA reads TGTGCCACCAGTGACGGGGCCACAGATACGCAGTATTTT. The genes are TRBV24-1 and TRBJ2-3; D may correspond to TRBD1 or TRBD2 (5 bases each). The CDR3 length is 13 residues. V dropped 4 bases and J dropped 2 bases, with 6 bases sitting between them. Germline CDR1 and CDR2: KGHDR and SFDVKD.

This clonotype was detected many times. CDR3 DNA: TGTGCCAGCAGCCTACAGAGGGGCCAGGGTGAAAAACTGTTTTTT. It yields the protein CASSLQRGQGEKLFF. The chain recombines TRBV7-2 with TRBJ1-4; D possibly corresponds to TRBD1 (5 bases). Trimming removed 5 bases from V and 7 bases from J, with 17 bases in between. Germline CDR1 and CDR2: SGHTA and FQGNSA. This CDR3 region has 15 residues.

The chain combines TRBV12-3 or TRBV12-4 with TRBJ1-1; D is perhaps TRBD1 (6 bases). Trimming pared 5 bases from V and 6 bases from J, leaving 13 bases between. The CDR3 is made up of 13 amino acids. CDR3 coding DNA: TGTGCCAGCAGTCCTAACAGGGCTCCTGAAGCTTTCTTT. Amino acid sequence: CASSPNRAPEAFF.

This clonotype was seen only a few times. The CDR3 DNA follows: TGTGCCAGCAGCCTCCCCCTAGCGGGGGGCTACAATGAGCAGTTCTTC. Amino acids: CASSLPLAGGYNEQFF. The chain recombines TRBV3-1 with TRBJ2-1; 11 bases are shared with TRBD2. This CDR3 is built from 16 residues. Germline V gives CDR1 LGHDT, CDR2 YNNKEL (reference sequence). The junction had 5 bases not matched to a gene; V was cut back by 4 bases and J by 3 bases.

V is TRBV6-1 and J is TRBJ1-2, with D unresolved. This CDR3 spans 15 amino acids. V was trimmed by 1 base and J by 4 bases, leaving 13 bases between them. Germline lookup yields CDR1 MNHNS and CDR2 SASEGT. CDR3 coding DNA: TGTGCCAGCAGTGAAGGCCCAGATTTGTCCTATGGCTACACCTTC. It encodes CASSEGPDLSYGYTF.

This clonotype occurred once. At one end, the junction sequence differs from germline, possibly due to a read error. The rearrangement uses TRBV5-5 and TRBJ2-6; no clear D. CDR3 length: 15 amino acids. Germline lookup yields CDR1 SGHKS and CDR2 YYEKEE (reference sequence). The CDR3 nucleotides are TGTGTCAGCAGCTTCCTATTCTCTGGGGCCAACGTCCTGACTTTC. It specifies CVSSFLFSGANVLTF.

V and J are TRBV6-5 and TRBJ1-1; D gene unclear. The germline V and J ends were trimmed by 8 bases and 1 base, with 8 bases remaining between them. CDR3 length equals 12 residues. Germline loops: CDR1 MNHEY, CDR2 SVGAGI. In DNA, the CDR3 is TGTGCCAGCGGTCGCCCGAACACTGAAGCTTTCTTT. The encoded protein is CASGRPNTEAFF.

This clonotype was detected a few times. The rearrangement links TRBV29-1 to TRBJ2-7, with D hard to call. This CDR3 contains 11 residues. From germline, CDR1 is SQVTM and CDR2 ANQGSEA. V was trimmed by 6 bases and J by 1 base, leaving 7 bases between them. CDR3 loop: CSVRLSYEQYF. The CDR3 DNA follows: TGCAGCGTAAGGCTTTCCTACGAGCAGTACTTC.

This chain connects TRBV5-1 to TRBJ1-2; 11 bases fit TRBD1. Germline lookup yields CDR1 SGHRS and CDR2 YFSETQ. The CDR3 has 15 residues. Unmatched junction bases numbered 5, after V lost 4 bases and J lost 3 bases. CDR3 residues: CASSPGQGVDYGYTF. The CDR3 DNA sequence: TGCGCCAGCAGCCCGGGACAGGGGGTCGACTATGGCTACACCTTC.

Only a few counts were recorded for this clonotype. This chain connects TRBV12-3 or TRBV12-4 to TRBJ2-5, with D perhaps matching TRBD1 (6 bases). The DNA matches TRBJ2-7 better at its end, which makes the J call doubtful. The CDR3 totals 16 residues. As DNA, the CDR3 is TGTGCCAGCAGTTTATTCCCGGTCACAGGGTGGCACGAGCAGTACTTC. It translates to CASSLFPVTGWHEQYF.

The genes are TRBV10-2 and TRBJ1-2, with a possible D match to TRBD1 (6 bases). Trimming took 7 bases from V and 5 from J, leaving 20 bases between them. Germline V CDR1 and CDR2: WSHSY, SAAADI. CDR3 length: 15 residues. The CDR3 sequence is CASTPGQQGIYGYTF. The CDR3 bases are TGCGCCAGCACTCCGGGACAACAGGGAATTTATGGCTACACCTTC.

There are a few counts of this clonotype. The rearrangement uses TRBV6-4 and TRBJ2-4; D is ambiguous. CDR3 length equals 12 residues. The germline V and J ends were trimmed by 6 bases and 8 bases, with 11 bases remaining between them. CDR1 is MRHNA, CDR2 SNTAGT, per germline. CDR3 in DNA: TGTGCCAGCAGACTGCCCTCGCACATTCAGTACTTC. Its protein product is CASRLPSHIQYF.

This clonotype was seen more than once but under ten times. The chain links TRBV27 to TRBJ1-2; no firm D call. Germline CDR1 MNHEY, CDR2 SMNVEV (reference sequence). CDR3 length: 13 amino acids. V lost 8 bases and J lost 1, with 11 bases in between. Written as DNA, the CDR3 is TGTGCCAGCCGGGGAACAGTTAACTATGGCTACACCTTC. Its protein product is CASRGTVNYGYTF.

This clonotype turned up a few times. This CDR3 is CASSPDSPYGYTF. As DNA, the CDR3 is TGTGCCAGCAGTCCGGACAGTCCCTATGGCTACACCTTC. The V and J genes are TRBV6-1 and TRBJ1-2, with a possible D match to TRBD1 (6 bases). The CDR3 consists of 13 residues. The germline V gene encodes CDR1 MNHNS and CDR2 SASEGT. Trimming removed 5 bases at V and 4 bases at J, with 11 bases between.

V gene TRBV28 combines with J gene TRBJ2-5; D tentatively reads TRBD1 or TRBD2 (5 bases each). With the DNA end fitting TRBJ2-7 better, the J assignment may be wrong. The V gene's germline CDR1 is MDHEN and CDR2 SYDVKM. The CDR3 loop spans 14 amino acids. CDR3 loop: CASSEDMGAYEQYV. In nucleotides, the CDR3 is TGTGCCAGCAGCGAGGACATGGGGGCCTACGAGCAGTACGTC.

The V call is TRBV29-1, the J call TRBJ1-1, with 7 bases identical to TRBD1. Germline loops: CDR1 SQVTM, CDR2 ANQGSEA. The CDR3 is 13 amino acids. V was pared by 6 bases and J by 6 bases, with 10 bases of the junction left unmatched. The CDR3 reads CSVNTLGTAEAFF. The CDR3 DNA sequence: TGCAGCGTGAACACCCTAGGGACAGCTGAAGCTTTCTTT. The entire variable domain, with the rest obtained from reference TRBV29-1 and TRBJ1-1, is as follows: SAVISQKPSRDICQRGTSLTIQCQVDSQVTMMFWYRQQPGQSLTLIATANQGSEATYESGFVIDKFPISRPNLTFSTLTVSNMSPEDSSIYLCSVNTLGTAEAFFGQGTRLTVV.

This rearrangement joins TRBV20-1 to TRBJ2-5; D is unresolved. Germline CDR1 and CDR2: DFQATT and SNEGSKA (reference sequence). This CDR3 has 11 amino acids. Trimming took 1 base from V and 6 from J, leaving 6 bases between them. The CDR3 DNA reads as TGCAGTGCTAGAGGGGGAAAGACCCAGTACTTC. Its protein is CSARGGKTQYF.